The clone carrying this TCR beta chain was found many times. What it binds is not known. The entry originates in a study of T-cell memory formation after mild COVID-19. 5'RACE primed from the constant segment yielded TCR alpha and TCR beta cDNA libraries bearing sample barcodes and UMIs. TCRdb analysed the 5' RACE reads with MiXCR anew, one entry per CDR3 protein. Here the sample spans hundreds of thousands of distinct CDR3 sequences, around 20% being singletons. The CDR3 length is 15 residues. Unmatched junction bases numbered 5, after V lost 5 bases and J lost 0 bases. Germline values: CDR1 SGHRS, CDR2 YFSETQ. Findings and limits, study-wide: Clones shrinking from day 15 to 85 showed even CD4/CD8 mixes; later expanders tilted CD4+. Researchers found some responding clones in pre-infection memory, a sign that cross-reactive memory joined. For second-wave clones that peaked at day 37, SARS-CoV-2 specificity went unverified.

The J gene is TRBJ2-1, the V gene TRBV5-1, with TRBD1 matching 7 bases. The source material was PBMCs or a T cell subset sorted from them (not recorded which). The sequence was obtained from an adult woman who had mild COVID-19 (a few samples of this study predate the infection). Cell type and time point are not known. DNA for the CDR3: TGCGCCAGCAGTCGGGACAGTTCCTCCTACAATGAGCAGTTCTTC. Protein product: CASSRDSSSYNEQFF.